A single sample is the source of the 30 T cell receptor beta chains below, sequenced in a study of T-cell memory formation after mild COVID-19. TCRdb reprocessed the 5' RACE reads via MiXCR and lists one record per CDR3 protein. The sample comprises about 340,000 distinct CDR3 sequences, approximately 13% of which are singletons, and about 22% rests with the top ten. The specimen sequenced was PBMCs or a T cell subset sorted from them (not recorded which). The source is a man between 18 and 35 years old who had mild COVID-19 (a few samples of this study predate the infection). Cell type and time point are not known.

This clonotype was counted a few times. V and J are TRBV29-1 and TRBJ1-1, with 10 bases that match TRBD1. V shed 7 bases and J 4 bases; nucleotides not matched to a gene: 12. This CDR3 contains 15 residues. CDR1 and CDR2 from the germline V gene are SQVTM and ANQGSEA. This chain's CDR3 is CSAPGQGRKGTEAFF. The CDR3 DNA sequence: TGCAGCGCTCCGGGACAGGGGAGGAAAGGCACTGAAGCTTTCTTT. Using reference TRBV29-1 and TRBJ1-1 for the parts outside the CDR3, the full variable domain is SAVISQKPSRDICQRGTSLTIQCQVDSQVTMMFWYRQQPGQSLTLIATANQGSEATYESGFVIDKFPISRPNLTFSTLTVSNMSPEDSSIYLCSAPGQGRKGTEAFFGQGTRLTVV.

The chain uses TRBV20-1 and TRBJ2-1; D unresolved. CDR3 length equals 16 residues. The V gene lost 5 bases and the J gene lost 7 bases, with 24 bases spanning the gap. Germline CDR1 reads DFQATT; CDR2 reads SNEGSKA (reference sequence). This chain's CDR3 is CSAPDTSTSIGNEQFF. The CDR3 DNA follows: TGCAGTGCTCCAGACACCTCTACTTCGATCGGGAATGAGCAGTTCTTC.

The chain is built from TRBV30 and TRBJ2-7; weak D call: TRBD1 (5 bases). Germline V gene sequence: CDR1 GTSNPN, CDR2 SVGIG (reference sequence). V was shortened by 3 bases and J by 1 base, with 10 bases between the two germline ends. The CDR3 runs 13 residues. The CDR3 loop reads CAWRPTVSYEQYF. The CDR3 nucleotides read TGTGCCTGGAGACCGACAGTTTCCTACGAGCAGTACTTC.

The rearrangement joins TRBV4-2 to TRBJ1-5, with a possible D match to TRBD1 (6 bases). V was clipped by 4 bases and J by 7 bases, with 17 bases between them. Germline assignment: CDR1 LGHNA and CDR2 YNFKEQ. This CDR3 region has 15 residues. CDR3 in amino acids: CASSPGNRDEQPQHF. CDR3 DNA: TGTGCCAGCAGCCCCGGGAACAGGGATGAGCAGCCCCAGCATTTT.

The chain is built from TRBV27 and TRBJ2-7; the match to TRBD1 covers 9 bases. Germline assignment: CDR1 MNHEY and CDR2 SMNVEV (reference sequence). The ends lost 8 bases at V and 6 bases at J; junction bases unmatched: 8. CDR3 size: 13 residues. CDR3 sequence reads: CASQPGTGTEQYV. The CDR3 bases are TGTGCCAGCCAACCCGGGACAGGGACCGAGCAGTACGTC.

V gene TRBV30 combines with J gene TRBJ1-1; TRBD1 agrees at 11 bases. This CDR3 contains 16 residues. With V trimmed by 3 bases and J by 0 bases, 6 bases remained unmatched. Germline V gives CDR1 GTSNPN, CDR2 SVGIG (reference sequence). The CDR3 loop reads CAWSPGTGGLNTEAFF. The CDR3 DNA sequence: TGTGCCTGGAGCCCCGGGACAGGGGGGTTGAACACTGAAGCTTTCTTT.

This chain links TRBV7-8 with TRBJ2-4; D gene uncertain. Trimming took off 2 bases at V and 0 bases at J, with 8 bases between the two ends. CDR1 SGHVS and CDR2 FQNEAQ come from the germline V gene. The CDR3 contains 15 residues. Here the CDR3 reads CASSLSRVAKNIQYF. Written as DNA, the CDR3 is TGTGCCAGCAGCTTAAGCCGGGTAGCCAAAAACATTCAGTACTTC.

The table lists this clonotype with a few counts. The chain employs TRBV5-1 and TRBJ1-3, with 8 bases identical to TRBD1. This CDR3 spans 15 amino acids. V was clipped by 4 bases and J by 2 bases; unmatched bases: 5. Germline CDR1 and CDR2: SGHRS and YFSETQ. In DNA, the CDR3 is TGCGCCAGCAGCGTTGGGACAGGCACTGGAAACACCATATATTTT. As protein: CASSVGTGTGNTIYF.

This clonotype was counted a few times. The chain employs TRBV2 and TRBJ1-5, with D uncertain. The ends were cut back, 4 bases at V and 4 bases at J, with 8 bases in the middle. There are 13 residues in the CDR3. Germline values: CDR1 SNHLY, CDR2 FYNNEI. The DNA for the CDR3 is TGTGCCAGCAGTGGGTCGGGTAATCAGCCCCAGCATTTT. It is translated as CASSGSGNQPQHF.

The chain joins TRBV5-4 to TRBJ1-1; D remains ambiguous. The ends were cut back, 4 bases at V and 5 bases at J, with 9 bases in the middle. The CDR3 sequence is 12 residues long. Germline V gene data show CDR1 as SGHNT and CDR2 as YYREEE (reference sequence). The CDR3 sequence: CASSAPQTEAFF. The CDR3 DNA reads TGTGCCAGCAGCGCCCCTCAGACTGAAGCTTTCTTT.

This clonotype was seen only a few times. The chain links TRBV7-6 to TRBJ2-5, with 10 bases matching TRBD2. This CDR3 comprises 14 residues. J gave up 9 bases and V 2 bases, and 6 bases lay outside the gene matches. The germline V gene encodes CDR1 SGHVS and CDR2 FNYEAQ. The CDR3 DNA reads as TGTGCCAGCAGCTTAAGTGCTAGCGGGGGCGCCCAGTACTTC. This gives the protein CASSLSASGGAQYF.

This clonotype was counted only a few times. The chain uses TRBV4-1 and TRBJ1-5; no clear D gene. The V end was cut by 4 bases, the J end by 2 bases, with 12 bases between. CDR1 MGHRA and CDR2 YSYEKL come from the germline V gene. The CDR3 has 15 residues. CDR3 bases: TGCGCCAGCAGCCCCCGATGGGTAGGCAATCAGCCCCAGCATTTT. Amino acid sequence: CASSPRWVGNQPQHF.

This clonotype was seen only a few times. The CDR3: CASSPRVMNTEAFF. As DNA, the CDR3 is TGTGCCAGCAGCCCACGGGTAATGAACACTGAAGCTTTCTTT. V is TRBV11-2 and J is TRBJ1-1; D not certain. From germline, CDR1 is SGHAT and CDR2 FQNNGV. This CDR3 has 14 amino acids. The V gene lost 5 bases and the J gene lost 0 bases, with 10 bases spanning the gap.

This clonotype was counted only a few times. The chain combines TRBV12-3 or TRBV12-4 with TRBJ2-1, with TRBD2 matching 11 bases. The ends lost 4 bases at V and 4 bases at J; junction bases unmatched: 6. CDR3 size: 16 residues. CDR3 nucleotides: TGTGCCAGCAGTTCACTCTTAGCGGGGGGGTACAATGAGCAGTTCTTC. Encoded protein: CASSSLLAGGYNEQFF.

This clonotype was observed many times. This sequence joins TRBV19 and TRBJ1-5; unclear D gene. This CDR3 comprises 13 residues. Looked up from germline, CDR1 is LNHDA and CDR2 is SQIVND (reference sequence). The germline V and J ends were trimmed by 3 bases and 6 bases, with 9 bases remaining between them. Here the CDR3 DNA reads TGTGCCAGTAGTATTTCCGGGAGTCAGCCCCAGCATTTT. Its protein is CASSISGSQPQHF.

This clonotype was seen a handful of times. The V gene is TRBV6-6, the J gene TRBJ2-5; D gene uncertain. The CDR3 is 14 residues long. Germline CDR1 is MNHNY and CDR2 is SVGAGI (reference sequence). V dropped 2 bases and J dropped 3 bases, with 10 bases sitting between them. The CDR3 loop is CASSYVGSEETQYF. The DNA of the CDR3 is TGTGCCAGCAGTTACGTCGGGTCTGAAGAGACCCAGTACTTC.

The V call is TRBV7-2, the J call TRBJ1-2, with no clear D. V dropped 1 base and J dropped 4 bases, with 13 bases sitting between them. Germline-derived CDR1 and CDR2 are SGHTA and FQGNSA. This CDR3 is built from 15 residues. CDR3 residues: CASSLGGRSGYGYTF. The CDR3 nucleotides read TGTGCCAGCAGCTTAGGTGGGAGAAGTGGCTATGGCTACACCTTC.

The chain carries TRBV5-1 and TRBJ2-1; 12 nucleotides agree with TRBD2. With 4 bases clipped from V and 10 bases from J, the junction kept 9 bases outside the gene matches. This CDR3 has 15 amino acids. Germline CDR1 SGHRS, CDR2 YFSETQ. The CDR3 is CASSPLGLAGREQFF. The CDR3, as DNA: TGCGCCAGCAGCCCCCTCGGACTAGCGGGGCGGGAGCAGTTCTTC.

This clonotype was detected once. This chain connects TRBV2 to TRBJ1-2; 7 nucleotides match TRBD1. The CDR3 is made up of 13 amino acids. With 4 bases clipped from V and 4 bases from J, the junction kept 3 bases outside the gene matches. The germline CDR1 and CDR2 sequences are SNHLY and FYNNEI. Here the CDR3 DNA reads TGTGCCAGCAGTGGACAGGGTTCCTATGGCTACACCTTC. This translates into CASSGQGSYGYTF.

The CDR3 nucleotides are TGTGCCAGCAGTTTCGGAACGTTCGGGGGCTACACCTTC. Translated: CASSFGTFGGYTF. This chain uses TRBV12-3 or TRBV12-4 with TRBJ1-2; D is unclear. The CDR3 has 13 amino acids. V was clipped by 3 bases and J by 8 bases, with 13 bases between them.

This clonotype was observed a handful of times. J is TRBJ1-4 and V is TRBV7-2; 9 positions agree with TRBD1. J was trimmed by 4 bases and V by 4 bases; bases with no gene match: 4. The germline V gene has CDR1 SGHTA and CDR2 FQGNSA. CDR3 size: 15 residues. The CDR3 region is CASSWRQGGNEKLFF. Here the CDR3 DNA reads TGTGCCAGCAGCTGGAGACAGGGGGGTAATGAAAAACTGTTTTTT.

The chain carries TRBV18 and TRBJ2-1, with D possibly matching TRBD1 (6 bases). Looked up from germline, CDR1 is KGHSH and CDR2 is LQKENI. There are 15 residues in the CDR3. The V gene lost 6 bases and the J gene lost 5 bases, with 17 bases spanning the gap. In DNA, the CDR3 is TGTGCCAGCTCTATAGGGGGAGCCAGCCACAATGAGCAGTTCTTC. This codes for CASSIGGASHNEQFF.

This clonotype was observed a handful of times. This chain links TRBV5-8 with TRBJ2-3; unclear D gene. The CDR3 has 13 amino acids. With 6 bases removed from V and 6 bases from J, the gap between germline ends came to 14 bases. CDR1 and CDR2 (germline): SGHTS, YDEGEE. The CDR3 protein is CASKSQPVDTQYF. The CDR3 DNA follows: TGTGCCAGCAAGTCCCAGCCGGTGGATACGCAGTATTTT.

This clonotype has more than one count but fewer than ten. The V call is TRBV6-6, the J call TRBJ2-7; a possible D gene is TRBD1 (6 bases). The V gene's germline CDR1 is MNHNY and CDR2 SVGAGI (reference sequence). CDR3 size: 14 residues. Deletions cut 2 bases from V and 2 bases from J, with 10 bases between. CDR3 protein: CASSYGGQTYEQYV. The CDR3 DNA is TGTGCCAGCAGTTACGGCGGACAGACCTACGAGCAGTACGTC.

In its sample, this clonotype was seen a few times. This chain links TRBV12-3 or TRBV12-4 with TRBJ1-2; tentative D call: TRBD1 (5 bases). V was clipped by 5 bases and J by 0 bases, with 16 bases between them. This CDR3 is built from 16 residues. CDR3 protein: CASSPLSGAPNYGYTF. The CDR3 bases are TGTGCCAGCAGTCCTTTGTCTGGGGCCCCTAACTATGGCTACACCTTC.

The chain has TRBV30 and TRBJ1-5, with TRBD1 as a possible D gene (5 bases). V lost 0 bases to trimming and J lost 5 bases, with 26 bases between them. Germline lookup yields CDR1 GTSNPN and CDR2 SVGIG (reference sequence). This CDR3 spans 19 amino acids. CDR3 coding DNA: TGTGCCTGGAGTGTAGACCCGAGTTGGGACGACCGAGGGTATCAGCCCCAGCATTTT. This codes for CAWSVDPSWDDRGYQPQHF.

This clonotype came up a few times. The V call is TRBV2, the J call TRBJ2-7; 8 bases are a match to TRBD1. The CDR3 consists of 13 residues. With V trimmed by 8 bases and J by 6 bases, 9 bases remained unmatched. Germline CDR1 and CDR2: SNHLY and FYNNEI. CDR3 sequence reads: CASGRQGSSEQYV. CDR3 bases: TGTGCCAGCGGAAGACAGGGGTCGTCCGAGCAGTACGTC.

This clonotype was found a few times. The chain carries TRBV4-1 and TRBJ2-1; D is uncertain. This CDR3 is 14 amino acids long. CDR1 and CDR2 (germline): MGHRA, YSYEKL. Trimming removed 0 bases from V and 5 bases from J, with 8 bases in between. The CDR3 DNA sequence: TGCGCCAGCAGCCAAGAGGCTGCCAACAATGAGCAGTTCTTC. Amino acids: CASSQEAANNEQFF.

This clonotype was detected only a few times. The chain joins TRBV20-1 to TRBJ1-5; D remains unclear. Germline V lookup: CDR1 DFQATT, CDR2 SNEGSKA (reference sequence). This CDR3 is built from 13 residues. Between the trimmed V and J ends, which lost 2 bases and 4 bases, there was a span of 9 bases. CDR3 bases: TGCAGTGCTAGATCCGGAAGAAATCAGCCCCAGCATTTT. Translated: CSARSGRNQPQHF.

The chain uses TRBV5-1 and TRBJ1-4, with 7 bases aligning to TRBD1. The CDR3 length is 16 residues. The germline gives CDR1 SGHRS, CDR2 YFSETQ. The V segment lost 3 bases and the J segment 7 bases; nucleotides outside the gene matches: 12. The CDR3 DNA sequence: TGCGCCAGCAGCTGGGACAGCCCTCCGGTTGGTGAAAAACTGTTTTTT. As protein: CASSWDSPPVGEKLFF.